The entry below gives a single T cell receptor (beta chain) sequence along with its context. The data stem from a study of cytomegalovirus exposure and HLA in healthy donors. The germline V gene has CDR1 SGHTA and CDR2 FQGTGA. Trimming at V came to 5 bases and at J to 4 bases, leaving 6 bases not matched to a gene. This CDR3 has 15 amino acids. The PCR employed 60 Vbeta primers together with 13 Jbeta primers. Using immunoSEQ multiplex PCR, the repertoire was profiled, and TCRdb retains in-frame clones only, with some absent. Among about 200,000 clones listed, roughly 13% were seen once. Material: PBMCs. The receptor comes from a man in his fifties or sixties in good health and CMV-seropositive. The chain recombines TRBV7-3 with TRBJ2-1; 9 positions match TRBD2. The chain's CDR3 is CASSTGTSRYNEQFF. The CDR3 DNA sequence: TGTGCCAGCAGCACCGGGACTAGCAGGTACAATGAGCAGTTCTTC.